The rows below give T cell receptor beta chains drawn from one sample of a study of blood T cell repertoires in COVID-19. TCRdb's copy holds only in-frame clones and misses some; the assay was immunoSEQ multiplex PCR. This sample has some 160,000 clones, with 70% to 80% found just once. The material sequenced was PBMCs or T cells enriched from blood (not recorded which). The source is a woman aged 70-85 years in a cohort exposed to, infected with or recovered from COVID-19 (not recorded which). Each CDR3 is given with its conserved first and last residue. The D gene is left open where the match is weak. The listing skips clone size in some rows; elsewhere it reads once, few, many or a size class.

TRBV5-5	TRBJ2-7	TRBD2	NA	CASSFAAGGSYEQYF	TGTGCCAGCAGCTTCGCAGCGGGGGGCTCCTACGAGCAGTACTTC
TRBV9	TRBJ1-1	NA	few	CASSVNLAGPMNTEAFF	TGTGCCAGCAGCGTAAATTTGGCAGGGCCTATGAACACTGAAGCTTTCTTT
TRBV5-1	TRBJ1-5	NA	many	CASSLGGVGNNQPQHF	TGCGCCAGCAGCTTGGGCGGGGTGGGGAACAATCAGCCCCAGCATTTT
TRBV3-1/TRBV3-2	TRBJ2-7	NA	NA	CASSQTTGPYEQYF	TGTGCCAGCAGCCAGACAACAGGGCCCTACGAGCAGTACTTC
TRBV4-3	TRBJ2-2	TRBD2	once	CASSPRASGFAGELFF	TGCGCCAGCAGCCCCCGAGCTAGCGGGTTTGCCGGGGAGCTGTTTTTT
TRBV5-1	TRBJ1-1	NA	NA	CASSTTGIESTEAFF	TGCGCCAGCAGCACCACAGGAATCGAGAGCACTGAAGCTTTCTTT
TRBV25-1	TRBJ1-1	NA	NA	CASSEYISGGDTEAFF	TGTGCCAGCAGTGAATATATCTCGGGGGGCGACACTGAAGCTTTCTTT
TRBV3-1/TRBV3-2	TRBJ2-1	TRBD1	NA	CASSQNTGESRNEQFF	TGTGCCAGCAGCCAGAACACAGGGGAATCTCGGAATGAGCAGTTCTTC
TRBV9	TRBJ2-5	NA	NA	CASSVAPLEQETQYF	TGTGCCAGCAGCGTAGCCCCACTAGAGCAAGAGACCCAGTACTTC
TRBV18	TRBJ2-2	TRBD1	many	CASSPQGQGASTGELFF	TGTGCCAGCTCACCACAGGGCCAGGGGGCGAGCACCGGGGAGCTGTTTTTT
TRBV5-1	TRBJ2-1	TRBD2	NA	CASRATSGNEQFF	TGCGCCAGCAGGGCCACTAGCGGCAATGAGCAGTTCTTC
TRBV6-5	TRBJ2-3	NA	NA	CASSPQGNTQYF	TGTGCCAGCAGTCCACAGGGAAATACGCAGTATTTT
TRBV7-2	TRBJ2-1	NA	NA	CASSLALGTLYEQFF	TGTGCCAGCAGCTTAGCGCTAGGGACATTATATGAGCAGTTCTTC
TRBV27	TRBJ1-4	NA	once	CASSFMRPNEKLFF	TGTGCCAGCAGTTTTATGAGGCCTAATGAAAAACTGTTTTTT
TRBV18	TRBJ2-3	NA	NA	CASSPRGAVTDTQYF	TGTGCCAGCTCACCCCGGGGGGCGGTCACAGATACGCAGTATTTT
TRBV20-1	TRBJ2-7	NA	NA	CSASPIDREATYEQYF	TGCAGTGCCAGTCCCATTGACAGGGAGGCAACCTACGAGCAGTACTTC
TRBV6-5	TRBJ1-6	TRBD1	many	CASSYGGTGGGSPLHF	TGTGCCAGCAGTTACGGTGGGACAGGGGGCGGATCACCCCTCCACTTT
TRBV30	TRBJ1-2	NA	many	CAWSVQVGAYGYTF	TGTGCCTGGAGTGTACAAGTGGGGGCGTATGGCTACACCTTC
TRBV14	TRBJ1-5	NA	NA	CASSQVWPQHF	TGTGCCAGCAGCCAAGTATGGCCCCAGCATTTT
TRBV10-3	TRBJ1-1	NA	NA	CAISGQGHTEAFF	TGTGCCATCAGTGGTCAGGGGCACACTGAAGCTTTCTTT
TRBV28	TRBJ2-2	NA	NA	CASSFTGAGELFF	TGTGCCAGCAGTTTTACCGGGGCCGGGGAGCTGTTTTTT
TRBV5-1	TRBJ2-7	TRBD2	NA	CASKRGAGSYEQYF	TGCGCCAGTAAGCGGGGGGCCGGATCCTACGAGCAGTACTTC
TRBV24-1	TRBJ1-2	TRBD1	NA	CATSGTGDGYTF	TGTGCCACCAGTGGGACAGGGGATGGCTACACCTTC
TRBV29-1	TRBJ1-1	TRBD1	NA	CSVGMTGSNTEAFF	TGCAGCGTTGGGATGACAGGGTCGAACACTGAAGCTTTCTTT
TRBV18	TRBJ1-1	NA	NA	CASSPGQPTPNTEAFF	TGTGCCAGCTCACCTGGACAGCCGACGCCTAACACTGAAGCTTTCTTT
TRBV7-3	TRBJ2-3	TRBD2	NA	CASSLHGDGLAGLRRTDTQYF	TGTGCCAGCAGCTTACACGGCGACGGACTAGCGGGGTTGAGGAGGACAGATACGCAGTATTTT
TRBV2	TRBJ1-5	NA	NA	CASSEGAGGQPQHF	TGTGCCAGCAGTGAAGGGGCGGGGGGCCAGCCCCAGCATTTT
TRBV7-8	TRBJ2-7	TRBD2	NA	CASSPPGLAGGGEQYF	TGTGCCAGCAGCCCCCCTGGACTAGCGGGAGGGGGTGAGCAGTACTTC
TRBV7-2	TRBJ1-2	NA	few	CASSRQGGGYTF	TGTGCCAGCAGCCGTCAGGGAGGTGGCTACACCTTC
TRBV5-1	TRBJ1-1	NA	NA	CASSVTVANTEAFF	TGCGCCAGCAGCGTGACAGTAGCGAACACTGAAGCTTTCTTT
TRBV19	TRBJ2-2	NA	NA	CASRRRGTNTGELFF	TGTGCCAGTAGACGCCGGGGGACGAACACCGGGGAGCTGTTTTTT
TRBV18	TRBJ2-3	NA	NA	CASSPYQGRYTQYF	TGTGCCAGCTCACCCTACCAGGGAAGATATACGCAGTATTTT
TRBV2	TRBJ1-6	TRBD1	NA	CASRDGTGGSPLHF	TGTGCCAGCAGAGACGGGACAGGCGGTTCACCCCTCCACTTT
TRBV28	TRBJ2-1	NA	NA	CASSSIVSGSYNEQFF	TGTGCCAGCAGTTCGATAGTCAGCGGTTCCTACAATGAGCAGTTCTTC
TRBV4-1	TRBJ1-5	NA	few	CASSQWAGQSNQPQHF	TGCGCCAGCAGCCAATGGGCCGGCCAGAGCAATCAGCCCCAGCATTTT
TRBV5-5	TRBJ1-2	TRBD1	NA	CASSLDGQGALNYGYTF	TGTGCCAGCAGCTTGGATGGACAGGGGGCTCTTAACTATGGCTACACCTTC
TRBV3-1/TRBV3-2	TRBJ1-1	NA	NA	CASSQGRNTEAFF	TGTGCCAGCAGTCAGGGGCGGAACACTGAAGCTTTCTTT
TRBV25-1	TRBJ1-2	NA	NA	CASSDVAPYGYTF	TGTGCCAGCAGTGATGTGGCCCCCTATGGCTACACCTTC
TRBV28	TRBJ2-3	NA	NA	CASSLAGLTDTQYF	TGTGCCAGCAGTTTAGCGGGGCTCACAGATACGCAGTATTTT
TRBV6-5	TRBJ2-7	NA	NA	CASSYSEAETYEQYF	TGTGCCAGCAGTTACTCCGAGGCAGAGACGTACGAGCAGTACTTC
TRBV3-1/TRBV3-2	TRBJ2-1	TRBD1	NA	CASSNSGTDYNEQFF	TGTGCCAGCAGCAACTCCGGGACAGACTACAATGAGCAGTTCTTC
TRBV12-3/TRBV12-4	TRBJ1-2	NA	NA	CASSWGNYGYTF	TGTGCCAGCAGTTGGGGCAACTATGGCTACACCTTC
TRBV24-1	TRBJ2-5	TRBD1	NA	CATSDLGGTGREFQETQYF	TGTGCCACCAGTGATTTGGGGGGGACAGGGAGGGAGTTTCAAGAGACCCAGTACTTC
TRBV30	TRBJ1-3	NA	NA	CAWGRWLGNTIYF	TGTGCCTGGGGGAGGTGGTTGGGAAACACCATATATTTT
TRBV20-1	TRBJ2-2	NA	NA	CSASLQAGGELFF	TGCAGTGCTAGTCTACAGGCCGGCGGGGAGCTGTTTTTT
TRBV28	TRBJ1-1	TRBD1	NA	CASSLFGWQGALSEAFF	TGTGCCAGCAGTTTATTCGGGTGGCAGGGGGCGCTTTCTGAAGCTTTCTTT
TRBV7-8	TRBJ2-3	NA	once	CASSLVGLMVPDTQYF	TGTGCCAGCAGCTTAGTGGGGCTGATGGTGCCAGATACGCAGTATTTT
TRBV14	TRBJ1-3	NA	NA	CASSQAGGNTIYF	TGTGCCAGCAGCCAAGCAGGGGGAAACACCATATATTTT
TRBV5-1	TRBJ2-5	NA	NA	CASSLAVFQETQYF	TGCGCCAGCAGCTTGGCCGTGTTCCAAGAGACCCAGTACTTC
TRBV2	TRBJ1-3	NA	NA	CASRFGISGNTIYF	TGTGCCAGCCGATTCGGGATCTCTGGAAACACCATATATTTT
TRBV5-1	TRBJ2-7	NA	once	CASSLMPGVYEQYF	TGCGCCAGCAGCTTGATGCCAGGTGTGTACGAGCAGTACTTC
TRBV4-2	TRBJ2-3	NA	NA	CASSQNAGETQYF	TGTGCCAGCAGCCAAAACGCAGGGGAGACGCAGTATTTT
TRBV10-3	TRBJ2-5	TRBD2	NA	CASGDSGGQETQYF	TGTGCCAGTGGAGACTCCGGGGGGCAAGAGACCCAGTACTTC
TRBV27	TRBJ2-1	TRBD1	NA	CASIGPDRARNEQFF	TGTGCCAGCATAGGCCCCGACAGGGCGAGGAATGAGCAGTTCTTC
TRBV7-3	TRBJ1-3	NA	NA	CASSLVEGNTIYF	TGTGCCAGCAGCTTGGTGGAGGGAAACACCATATATTTT
TRBV5-5	TRBJ2-5	TRBD1	NA	CASSSRTGVETQYF	TGTGCCAGCAGCTCCCGGACAGGGGTAGAGACCCAGTACTTC
TRBV5-4	TRBJ1-2	NA	once	CASSLGTNYGYTF	TGTGCCAGCAGCCTCGGGACAAACTATGGCTACACCTTC
TRBV6-1	TRBJ2-7	TRBD1	NA	CASSELGQGNDEQYF	TGTGCCAGCAGTGAACTCGGACAGGGGAACGACGAGCAGTACTTC
TRBV6-6	TRBJ2-1	TRBD2	once	CASKTSGSLNEQFF	TGTGCCAGCAAAACTAGCGGGAGCCTCAATGAGCAGTTCTTC
TRBV25-1	TRBJ1-1	NA	NA	CASRVGQYEAFF	TGTGCCAGCAGGGTTGGACAGTATGAAGCTTTCTTT